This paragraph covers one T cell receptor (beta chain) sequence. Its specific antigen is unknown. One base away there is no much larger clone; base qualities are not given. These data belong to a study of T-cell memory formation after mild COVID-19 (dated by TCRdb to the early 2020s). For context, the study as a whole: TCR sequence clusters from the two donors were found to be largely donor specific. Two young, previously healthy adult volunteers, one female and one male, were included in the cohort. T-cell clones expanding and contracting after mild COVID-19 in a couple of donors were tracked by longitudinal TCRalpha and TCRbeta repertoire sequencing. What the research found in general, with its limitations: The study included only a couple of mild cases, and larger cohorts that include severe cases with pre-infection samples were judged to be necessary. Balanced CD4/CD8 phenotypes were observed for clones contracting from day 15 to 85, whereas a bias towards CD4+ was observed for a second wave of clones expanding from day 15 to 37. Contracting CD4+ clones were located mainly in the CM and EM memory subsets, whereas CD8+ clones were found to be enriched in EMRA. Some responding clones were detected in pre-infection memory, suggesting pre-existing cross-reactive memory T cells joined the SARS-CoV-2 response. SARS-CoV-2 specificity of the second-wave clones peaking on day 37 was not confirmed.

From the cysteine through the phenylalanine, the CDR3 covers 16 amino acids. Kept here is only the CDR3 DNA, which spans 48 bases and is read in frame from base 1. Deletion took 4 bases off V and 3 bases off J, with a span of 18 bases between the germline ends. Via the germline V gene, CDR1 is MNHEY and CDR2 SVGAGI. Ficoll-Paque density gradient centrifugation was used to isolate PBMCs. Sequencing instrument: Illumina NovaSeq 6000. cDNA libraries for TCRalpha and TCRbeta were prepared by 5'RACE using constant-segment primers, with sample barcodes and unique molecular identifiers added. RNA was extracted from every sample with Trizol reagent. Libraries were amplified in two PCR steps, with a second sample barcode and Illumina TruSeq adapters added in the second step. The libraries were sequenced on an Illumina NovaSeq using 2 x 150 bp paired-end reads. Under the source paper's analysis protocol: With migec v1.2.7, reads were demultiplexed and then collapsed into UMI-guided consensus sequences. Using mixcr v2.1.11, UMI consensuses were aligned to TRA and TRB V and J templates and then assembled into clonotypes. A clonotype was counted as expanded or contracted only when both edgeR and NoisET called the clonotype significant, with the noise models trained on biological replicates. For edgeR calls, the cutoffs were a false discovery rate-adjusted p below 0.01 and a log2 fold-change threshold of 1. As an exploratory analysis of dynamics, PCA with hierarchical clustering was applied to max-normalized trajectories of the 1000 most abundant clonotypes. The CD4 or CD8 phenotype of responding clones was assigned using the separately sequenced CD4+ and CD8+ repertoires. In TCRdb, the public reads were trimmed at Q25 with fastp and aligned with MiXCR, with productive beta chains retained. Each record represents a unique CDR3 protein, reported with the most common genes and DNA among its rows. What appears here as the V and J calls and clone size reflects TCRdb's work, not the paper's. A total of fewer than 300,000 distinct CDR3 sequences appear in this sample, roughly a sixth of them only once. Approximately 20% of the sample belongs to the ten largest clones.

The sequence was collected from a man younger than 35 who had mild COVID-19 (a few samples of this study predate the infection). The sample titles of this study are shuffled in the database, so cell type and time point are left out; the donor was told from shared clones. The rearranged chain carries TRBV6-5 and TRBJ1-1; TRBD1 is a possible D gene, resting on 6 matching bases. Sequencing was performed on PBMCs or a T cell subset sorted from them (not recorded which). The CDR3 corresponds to CASSSEEGGFDTEAFF. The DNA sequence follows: TGTGCCAGCAGTTCCGAGGAGGGGGGTTTCGACACTGAAGCTTTCTTT.